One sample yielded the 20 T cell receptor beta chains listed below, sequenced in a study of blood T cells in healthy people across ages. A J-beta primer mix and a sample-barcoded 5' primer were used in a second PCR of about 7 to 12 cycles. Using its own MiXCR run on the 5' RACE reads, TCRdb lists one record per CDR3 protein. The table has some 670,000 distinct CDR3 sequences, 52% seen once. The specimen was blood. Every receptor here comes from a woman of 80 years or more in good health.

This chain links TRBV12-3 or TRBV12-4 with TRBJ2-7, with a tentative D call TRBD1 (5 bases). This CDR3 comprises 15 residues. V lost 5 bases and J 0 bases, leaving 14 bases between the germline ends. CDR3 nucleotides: TGTGCCAGCAGTGGGGCCACTAAGAGCTCCTACGAGCAGTACTTC. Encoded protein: CASSGATKSSYEQYF.

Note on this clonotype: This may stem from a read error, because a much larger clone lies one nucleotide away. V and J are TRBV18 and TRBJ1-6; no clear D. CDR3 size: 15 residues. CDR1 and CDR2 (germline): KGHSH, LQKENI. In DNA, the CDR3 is TGTGCCAGCTCACCGACTCACCAGTACAATTCACCCGTCCACTTT. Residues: CASSPTHQYNSPVHF.

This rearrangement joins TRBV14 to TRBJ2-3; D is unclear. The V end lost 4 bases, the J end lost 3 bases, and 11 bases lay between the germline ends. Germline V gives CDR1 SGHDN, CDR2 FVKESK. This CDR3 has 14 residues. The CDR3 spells CASSRLLGTDTQYF. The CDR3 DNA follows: TGTGCCAGCAGCCGCCTTTTGGGGACAGATACGCAGTATTTT.

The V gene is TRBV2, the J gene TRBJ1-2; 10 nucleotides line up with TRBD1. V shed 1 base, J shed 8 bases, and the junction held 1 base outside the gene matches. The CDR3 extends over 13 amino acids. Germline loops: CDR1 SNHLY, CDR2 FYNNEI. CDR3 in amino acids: CASSEGTGGGYTF. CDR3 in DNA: TGTGCCAGCAGTGAAGGGACAGGGGGAGGCTACACCTTC.

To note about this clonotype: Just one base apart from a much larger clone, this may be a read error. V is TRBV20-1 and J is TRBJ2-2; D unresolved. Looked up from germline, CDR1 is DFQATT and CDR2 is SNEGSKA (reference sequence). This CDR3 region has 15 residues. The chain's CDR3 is CSVRDPVVNTGELFF. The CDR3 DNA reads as TGCAGTGTTAGAGACCCCGTGGTCAACACCGGGGAGCTGTTTTTT.

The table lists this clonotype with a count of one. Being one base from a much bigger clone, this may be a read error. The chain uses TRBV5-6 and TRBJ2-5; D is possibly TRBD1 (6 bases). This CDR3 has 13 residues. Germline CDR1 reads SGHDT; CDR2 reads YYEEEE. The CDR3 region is CVGKTGTQETQYF. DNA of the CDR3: TGTGTCGGTAAGACAGGAACCCAAGAGACCCAGTACTTC.

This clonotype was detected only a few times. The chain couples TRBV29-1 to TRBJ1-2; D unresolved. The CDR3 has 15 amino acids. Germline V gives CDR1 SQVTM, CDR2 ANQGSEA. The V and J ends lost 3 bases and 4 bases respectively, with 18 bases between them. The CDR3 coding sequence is TGCAGCGTTGATGCCGCAGCGAGGGCTAGCTATGGCTACACCTTC. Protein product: CSVDAAARASYGYTF.

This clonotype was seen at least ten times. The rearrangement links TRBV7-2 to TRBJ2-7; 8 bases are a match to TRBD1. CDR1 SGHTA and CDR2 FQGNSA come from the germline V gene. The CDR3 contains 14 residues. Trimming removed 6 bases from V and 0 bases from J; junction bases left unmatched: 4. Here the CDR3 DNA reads TGTGCCAGCAGAACAGGGGGGAGCTCCTACGAGCAGTACTTC. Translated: CASRTGGSSYEQYF.

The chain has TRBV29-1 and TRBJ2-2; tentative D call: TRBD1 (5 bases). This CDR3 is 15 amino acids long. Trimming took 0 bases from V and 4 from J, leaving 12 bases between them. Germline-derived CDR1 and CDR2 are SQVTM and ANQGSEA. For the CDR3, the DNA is TGCAGCGTTGAAGATCCCCAGGGTGGCACCGGGGAGCTGTTTTTT. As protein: CSVEDPQGGTGELFF.

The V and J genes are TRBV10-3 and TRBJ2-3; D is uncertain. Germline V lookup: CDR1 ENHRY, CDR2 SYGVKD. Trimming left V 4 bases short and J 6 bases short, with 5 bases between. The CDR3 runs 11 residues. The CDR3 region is CAISVSDTQYF. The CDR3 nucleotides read TGTGCCATCAGTGTGTCGGATACGCAGTATTTT.

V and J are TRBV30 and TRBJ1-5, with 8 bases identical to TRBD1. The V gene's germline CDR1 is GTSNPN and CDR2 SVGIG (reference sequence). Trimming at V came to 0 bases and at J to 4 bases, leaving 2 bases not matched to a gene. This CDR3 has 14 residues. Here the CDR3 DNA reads TGTGCCTGGAGTGTGACAGGGGTGAATCAGCCCCAGCATTTT. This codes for CAWSVTGVNQPQHF.

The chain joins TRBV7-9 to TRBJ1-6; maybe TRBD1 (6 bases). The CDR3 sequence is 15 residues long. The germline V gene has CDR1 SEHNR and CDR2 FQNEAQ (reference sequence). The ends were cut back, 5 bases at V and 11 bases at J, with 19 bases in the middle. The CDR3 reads CASSPRDSGVTPLHF. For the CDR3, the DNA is TGTGCCAGCAGCCCAAGGGATTCAGGGGTAACACCCCTCCACTTT.

The CDR3 region is CASSIVRGSGHNEQYF. The CDR3 DNA sequence: TGTGCCAGTAGTATAGTGCGGGGGTCCGGACACAATGAGCAGTACTTC. The J gene is TRBJ2-1, the V gene TRBV19; 7 positions match TRBD2. TRBJ2-7 matches the DNA end more closely, so the J call is doubtful. The CDR3 runs 16 residues. Germline loops: CDR1 LNHDA, CDR2 SQIVND (reference sequence).

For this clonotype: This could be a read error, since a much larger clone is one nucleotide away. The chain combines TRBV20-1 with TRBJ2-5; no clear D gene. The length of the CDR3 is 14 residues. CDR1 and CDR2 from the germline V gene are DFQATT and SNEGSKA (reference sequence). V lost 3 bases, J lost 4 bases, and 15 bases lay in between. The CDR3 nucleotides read TGCAGTGCTAGGCGTCTAGTGGTAGGAGAGACCCAGTACTTC. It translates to CSARRLVVGETQYF.

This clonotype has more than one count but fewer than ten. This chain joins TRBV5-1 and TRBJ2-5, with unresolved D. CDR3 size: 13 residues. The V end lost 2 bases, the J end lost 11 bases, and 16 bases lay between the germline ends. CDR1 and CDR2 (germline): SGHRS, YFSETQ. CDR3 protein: CASSLAQSNEQYF. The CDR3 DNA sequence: TGCGCCAGCAGCTTAGCACAGAGCAATGAGCAGTACTTC.

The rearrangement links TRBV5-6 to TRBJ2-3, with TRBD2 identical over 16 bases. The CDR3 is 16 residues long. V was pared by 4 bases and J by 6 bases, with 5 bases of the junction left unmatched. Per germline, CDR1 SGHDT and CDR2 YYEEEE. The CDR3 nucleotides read TGTGCCAGCAGCATGGGACTAGCGGGAGGGTTCGATACGCAGTATTTT. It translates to CASSMGLAGGFDTQYF.

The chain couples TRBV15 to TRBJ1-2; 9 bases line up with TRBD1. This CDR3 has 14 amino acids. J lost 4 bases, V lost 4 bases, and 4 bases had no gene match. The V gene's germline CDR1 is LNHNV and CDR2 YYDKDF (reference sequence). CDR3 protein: CATSKQGAAYGYTF. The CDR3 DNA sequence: TGTGCCACCAGCAAACAGGGGGCTGCCTATGGCTACACCTTC.

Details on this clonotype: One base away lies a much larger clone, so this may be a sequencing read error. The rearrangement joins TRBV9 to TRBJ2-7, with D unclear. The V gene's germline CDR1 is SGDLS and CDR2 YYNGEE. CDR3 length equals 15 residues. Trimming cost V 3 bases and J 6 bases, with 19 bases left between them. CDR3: CASSAYSKAYCEQYF. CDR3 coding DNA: TGTGCCAGCAGCGCTTATAGCAAGGCCTACTGCGAGCAGTACTTC.

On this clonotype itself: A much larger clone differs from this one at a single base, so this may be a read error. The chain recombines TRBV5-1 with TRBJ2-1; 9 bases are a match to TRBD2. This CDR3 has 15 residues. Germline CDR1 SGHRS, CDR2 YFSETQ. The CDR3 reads CGSSLEGLAPNEQFF. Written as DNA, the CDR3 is TGCGGCAGCAGCTTGGAGGGACTAGCTCCCAATGAGCAGTTCTTC.

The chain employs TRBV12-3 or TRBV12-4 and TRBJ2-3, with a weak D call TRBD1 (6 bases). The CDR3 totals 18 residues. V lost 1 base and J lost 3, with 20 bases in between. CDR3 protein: CASSLVVGAKKGTDTQYF. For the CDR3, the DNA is TGTGCCAGCAGTTTAGTTGTGGGGGCCAAAAAGGGAACAGATACGCAGTATTTT.